Presented here are 12 T cell receptor beta chains from one specimen sequenced in a study of radiation and T cells in renal cell carcinoma. The repertoire was sequenced with immunoSEQ multiplex PCR; TCRdb's copy has only in-frame clones and lacks some. The table records approximately 140,000 clones, approximately 90% of them present only once. Time point indicated: baseline pretreatment blood. As for treatment: 15 Gy SBRT to primary tumor, nephrectomy 4 weeks later. The sample consisted of blood, taken from a patient whose treatment included radiotherapy and nephrectomy. These receptors all stem from a woman aged 65 to 85 with renal cell carcinoma.

The V and J genes are TRBV2 and TRBJ2-2; 8 bases align to TRBD1. This CDR3 is 16 amino acids long. Germline V gene data show CDR1 as SNHLY and CDR2 as FYNNEI. V lost 5 bases and J lost 0; bases outside the gene matches: 5. The CDR3 loop reads CASSTDRGPNTGELFF. The CDR3 DNA sequence: TGTGCCAGCAGTACCGACAGGGGCCCGAACACCGGGGAGCTGTTTTTT. The whole variable domain, remainder taken from reference TRBV2 and TRBJ2-2, is EPEVTQTPSHQVTQMGQEVILRCVPISNHLYFYWYRQILGQKVEFLVSFYNNEISEKSEIFDDQFSVERPDGSNFTLKIRSTKLEDSAMYFCASSTDRGPNTGELFFGEGSRLTVL.

The chain employs TRBV19 and TRBJ1-5, with D hard to call. V gave up 3 bases and J gave up 3 bases, with 9 bases separating them. The CDR3 is 14 amino acids. CDR1 is LNHDA and CDR2 is SQIVND in the germline V gene (reference sequence). The CDR3 nucleotides are TGTGCCAGTAGTATTAGGGCAGCCAATCAGCCCCAGCATTTT. Translating gives CASSIRAANQPQHF.

The chain carries TRBV11-2 and TRBJ1-1; 12 bases match TRBD1. This CDR3 has 17 residues. With V trimmed by 6 bases and J by 4 bases, 12 bases remained unmatched. CDR1 is SGHAT, CDR2 FQNNGV, per germline. CDR3 in amino acids: CASSPGGTGGLFTEAFF. The CDR3 bases are TGTGCCAGCAGTCCGGGTGGGACAGGGGGCCTTTTCACTGAAGCTTTCTTT.

This chain links TRBV7-9 with TRBJ2-3, with TRBD2 matching 10 bases. The trim removed 5 bases at V and 5 bases at J, leaving 10 bases unmatched. CDR1 SEHNR and CDR2 FQNEAQ come from the germline V gene (reference sequence). The CDR3 runs 16 residues. The CDR3 sequence is CASSLSLAGVKDTQYF. Written as DNA, the CDR3 is TGTGCCAGCAGCCTCAGTCTAGCGGGGGTAAAAGATACGCAGTATTTT. The full variable domain, its missing parts supplied by reference TRBV7-9 and TRBJ2-3, is DTGVSQNPRHKITKRGQNVTFRCDPISEHNRLYWYRQTLGQGPEFLTYFQNEAQLEKSRLLSDRFSAERPKGSFSTLEIQRTEQGDSAMYLCASSLSLAGVKDTQYFGPGTRLTVL.

In its sample, this clone was seen a few times. This chain joins TRBV14 and TRBJ1-1; D not resolved. V was shortened by 1 base and J by 1 base, with 10 bases between the two germline ends. The V gene's germline CDR1 is SGHDN and CDR2 FVKESK. The CDR3 is made up of 15 amino acids. CDR3 in amino acids: CASSQGRTSNTEAFF. The CDR3 DNA follows: TGTGCCAGCAGCCAAGGGAGGACCTCGAACACTGAAGCTTTCTTT. The complete variable domain, with remaining parts taken from reference TRBV14 and TRBJ1-1, reads EAGVTQFPSHSVIEKGQTVTLRCDPISGHDNLYWYRRVMGKEIKFLLHFVKESKQDESGMPNNRFLAERTGGTYSTLKVQPAELEDSGVYFCASSQGRTSNTEAFFGQGTRLTVV.

The chain couples TRBV4-1 to TRBJ1-3, with D uncertain. V shed 0 bases and J shed 8 bases, with 11 bases lying between them. The CDR3 totals 14 residues. CDR1 and CDR2 (germline): MGHRA, YSYEKL. The CDR3 reads CASSQDQVRDTIYF. CDR3 nucleotide sequence: TGCGCCAGCAGCCAAGATCAAGTGAGGGACACCATATATTTT.

This chain links TRBV29-1 with TRBJ2-2; D might be TRBD1 or TRBD2, each matching 6 bases. V lost 3 bases and J 2 bases, leaving 7 bases between the germline ends. The CDR3 is 13 residues long. Germline V lookup: CDR1 SQVTM, CDR2 ANQGSEA. Written as DNA, the CDR3 is TGCAGCGTTGACGGGGGCAACACCGGGGAGCTGTTTTTT. It codes for CSVDGGNTGELFF.

This rearrangement joins TRBV6-1 to TRBJ1-1; D ambiguous. Germline V gives CDR1 MNHNS, CDR2 SASEGT. This CDR3 is 13 amino acids long. V shed 2 bases and J shed 1 base, with 5 bases lying between them. The CDR3 sequence is CASSESRNTEAFF. The DNA for the CDR3 is TGTGCCAGCAGTGAAAGCAGGAACACTGAAGCTTTCTTT.

This rearrangement joins TRBV29-1 to TRBJ2-4; D gene uncertain. V lost 6 bases to trimming and J lost 7 bases, with 13 bases between them. In germline, CDR1 is SQVTM, CDR2 ANQGSEA. CDR3 size: 12 residues. CDR3 DNA: TGCAGCGTAAACGACGGGTCCAACATTCAGTACTTC. Its translation is CSVNDGSNIQYF. Full variable domain (remainder filled in from reference TRBV29-1 and TRBJ2-4): SAVISQKPSRDICQRGTSLTIQCQVDSQVTMMFWYRQQPGQSLTLIATANQGSEATYESGFVIDKFPISRPNLTFSTLTVSNMSPEDSSIYLCSVNDGSNIQYFGAGTRLSVL.

V gene TRBV30 combines with J gene TRBJ2-1; D tentatively reads TRBD1 or TRBD2 (6 bases each). The V end was cut by 1 base, the J end by 7 bases, with 14 bases between. The V gene's germline CDR1 is GTSNPN and CDR2 SVGIG (reference sequence). The CDR3 has 14 amino acids. The CDR3 loop reads CAWSEPWRGNEQFF. As DNA, the CDR3 is TGTGCCTGGAGTGAACCCTGGAGGGGGAATGAGCAGTTCTTC.

The rearrangement links TRBV28 to TRBJ1-6, with D possibly TRBD1 on 5 matching bases. V was clipped by 2 bases and J by 11 bases, with 16 bases between them. Germline V gives CDR1 MDHEN, CDR2 SYDVKM. The CDR3 runs to 15 residues. The CDR3 region is CASSLQGSIRAPLHF. CDR3 coding DNA: TGTGCCAGCAGTTTACAGGGTAGTATTCGTGCACCCCTCCACTTT.

On this clone itself: Additional DNA sequences in this sample encode the identical CDR3. This chain uses TRBV19 with TRBJ1-2; possibly TRBD1 for D (6 bases). Trimming shortened V by 9 bases and J by 2 bases, and 7 bases separated the two germline ends. Germline CDR1 LNHDA, CDR2 SQIVND (reference sequence). This CDR3 has 11 residues. The CDR3 spells CASGQNYGYTF. CDR3 sequence (DNA): TGTGCCAGCGGACAGAACTATGGCTACACCTTC.